This T cell receptor (beta chain) was recorded in a study of shared clonotypes between healthy human individuals. Turning to this clone: Its antigen is still unknown.

Naive-designated CD8 cells lacked CD45RO, were positively enriched for CCR7, and omitted terminally differentiated effector memory CD45RA+ cells. Every donor was a Caucasian adult from Nashville, Tennessee. The germline V gene encodes CDR1 MNHNS and CDR2 SASEGT. Trimming at V came to 4 bases and at J to 2 bases, leaving 4 bases not matched to a gene. The CDR3 is 15 amino acids. Replicate PCRs from sorted subsets contained roughly 200 ng DNA, which is 30,000 to 35,000 T cell genomes. Sequenced by immunoSEQ multiplex PCR; TCRdb stores in-frame clones only, minus some. The sample lists approximately 2,200,000 clones; 85% to 95% were seen once. Overall study findings and caveats: Sorted-subset samples were not fully sequenced, rarefaction indicated.

This clonotype originated in a young man in good health. Some clones in this sample may be carry-over from other donors' samples. The rearrangement uses TRBV6-1 and TRBJ2-5; 10 bases match TRBD1. The material sequenced was naive CD8+ T cells from PBMCs. CDR3 nucleotides: TGTGCCAGCAGTGTCCGGGACAGGGGACAAGAGACCCAGTACTTC. Translating it yields CASSVRDRGQETQYF.